This T cell receptor beta chain stems from a study of T cells expressing NK-cell markers. Background on the study: Source material for TCR beta repertoires consisted of sorted CD3+CD56+NKG2C+, CD3+CD56+NKG2C- and CD3+CD56-NKG2C+ T cells. The sequencing cohort of eight donors included seven HCMV-seropositive individuals and one seronegative individual.

Production of TCR beta cDNA relied on 5'RACE template switching with UMIs. For each CDR3 protein, TCRdb gives one entry from its re-call of the 5' RACE reads, without DNA. The sample has under 600,000 distinct CDR3 sequences; the top ten hold under 1.5%. Whole-study results and caveats: One observes that, in a few donors, these clonotypes were also the leading ones within the CD3+CD56-NKG2C+ fraction.

As for this clonotype: As yet, its antigen is unknown.

The CDR3 contains 13 residues. CDR1 LGHDT and CDR2 YNNKEL come from the germline V gene (reference sequence). The chain employs TRBV3-1 and TRBJ2-7. The sequence derives from a woman between 50 and 59 years old in good health. The sequencing sample was made of blood T cells: a sorted CD56 or NKG2C T cell subset, CD4+ or CD8+ T cells, or bulk PBMC T cells (not recorded which). CDR3 protein: CASSQEGLYEQYF.